This TCR beta chain was obtained from a study of shared clonotypes between healthy human individuals. Study outcomes and limitations: Approximately 5% was the fraction of naive CD4 clonotypes found shared across several donors.

The study separated CD4+ cells into CD45RA+ naive and CD45RA-negative memory subsets. Genomic DNA belonging to each subset was distributed in equal measure over several immunoSEQ plates. In the source study's methods: There were no quality scores in the junction-only immunoSEQ sequences, so filtering differed. The data were produced by immunoSEQ multiplex PCR, yet TCRdb's version contains in-frame clones alone and is incomplete. The DNA was the basis for D and trimming; V, J and clone size are from that table. The sample holds around 2.5 million clones; more than 85% are singletons and the top ten take 0.36%. With respect to this clone: Its antigen is not identified. The sample carries other DNA sequences with the same CDR3.

Germline V gene sequence: CDR1 MNHNS, CDR2 SASEGT. With 1 base removed from V and 2 bases from J, the gap between germline ends came to 3 bases. This CDR3 comprises 12 residues. Sequenced: naive CD4+ T cells from PBMCs. Regarding subset: CD45RA+ positively selected. The rearrangement uses TRBV6-1 and TRBJ2-7, with D hard to call. This clonotype was obtained from a man aged 18 to 30 in good health. Some clones in this sample may be carry-over from other donors' samples. The CDR3 sequence: CASSEGTYEQYF. In DNA, the CDR3 is TGTGCCAGCAGTGAAGGCACCTACGAGCAGTACTTC.